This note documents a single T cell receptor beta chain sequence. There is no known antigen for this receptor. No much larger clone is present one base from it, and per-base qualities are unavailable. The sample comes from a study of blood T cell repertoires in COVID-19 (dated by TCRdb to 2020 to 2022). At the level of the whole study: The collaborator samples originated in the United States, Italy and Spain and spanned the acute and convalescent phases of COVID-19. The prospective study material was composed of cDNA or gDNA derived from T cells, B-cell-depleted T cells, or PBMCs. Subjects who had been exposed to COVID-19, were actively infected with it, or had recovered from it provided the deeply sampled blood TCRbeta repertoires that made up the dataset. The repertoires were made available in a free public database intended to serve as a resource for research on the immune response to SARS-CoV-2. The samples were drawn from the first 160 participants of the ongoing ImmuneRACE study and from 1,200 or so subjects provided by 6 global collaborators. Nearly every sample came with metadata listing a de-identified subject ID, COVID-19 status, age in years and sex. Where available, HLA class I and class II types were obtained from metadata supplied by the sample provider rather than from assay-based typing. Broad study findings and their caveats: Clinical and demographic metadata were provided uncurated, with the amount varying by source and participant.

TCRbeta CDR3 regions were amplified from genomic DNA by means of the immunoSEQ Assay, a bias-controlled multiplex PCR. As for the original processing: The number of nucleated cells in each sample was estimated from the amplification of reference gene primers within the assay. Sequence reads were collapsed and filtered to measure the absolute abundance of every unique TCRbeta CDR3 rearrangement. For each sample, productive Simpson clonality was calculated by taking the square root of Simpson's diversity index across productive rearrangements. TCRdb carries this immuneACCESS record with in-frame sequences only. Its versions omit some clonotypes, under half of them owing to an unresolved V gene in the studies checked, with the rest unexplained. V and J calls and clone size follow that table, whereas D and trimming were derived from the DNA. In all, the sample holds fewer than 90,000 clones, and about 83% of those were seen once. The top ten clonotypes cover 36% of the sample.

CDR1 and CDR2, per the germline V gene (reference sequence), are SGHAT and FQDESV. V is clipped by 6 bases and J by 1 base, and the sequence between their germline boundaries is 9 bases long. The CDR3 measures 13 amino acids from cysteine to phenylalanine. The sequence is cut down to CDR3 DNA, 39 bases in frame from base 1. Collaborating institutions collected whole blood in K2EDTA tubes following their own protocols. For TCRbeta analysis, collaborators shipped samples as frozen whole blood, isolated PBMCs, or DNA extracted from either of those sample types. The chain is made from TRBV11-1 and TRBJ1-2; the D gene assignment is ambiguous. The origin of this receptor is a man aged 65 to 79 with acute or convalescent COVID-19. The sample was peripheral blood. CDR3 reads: CASSPTGNYGYTF. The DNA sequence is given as TGTGCCAGCAGTCCGACTGGTAACTATGGCTACACCTTC.